The 6 T cell receptor beta chains given below trace back to one sample, sequenced in a study of T cells in Graves' hyperthyroidism and ophthalmopathy. RNA transcripts were the template for amplifying TCR beta CDR3 regions. Initially, a first-round RT-PCR of the TCR CDR3 employed the HTBI primer set. TCRdb fed the multiplex PCR reads into MiXCR, producing one record per CDR3 protein. In the table there are about 510,000 distinct CDR3 sequences, 11% to 15% of which are singletons. What was sequenced was blood. The receptors were gathered from a woman between 40 and 50 years old with Graves' hyperthyroidism.

This clonotype occurred many times. The V gene is TRBV6-2 or TRBV6-3, the J gene TRBJ2-1, with 11 positions matching TRBD2. J lost 7 bases, V lost 6 bases, and 8 bases had no gene match. The V gene's germline CDR1 is MNHEY and CDR2 SVGEGT. This CDR3 is built from 15 residues. CDR3 bases: TGTGCCAGCAGCCAAGTAGCGGGAGGGCGGAATGAGCAGTTCTTC. Protein: CASSQVAGGRNEQFF.

This clonotype was seen many times. The chain is built from TRBV29-1 and TRBJ1-5; 7 bases fit TRBD1. Trimming took 6 bases from V and 0 from J; bases not matched to a gene: 2. CDR3 length: 13 amino acids. Per the germline V gene, CDR1 is SQVTM and CDR2 is ANQGSEA. CDR3 residues: CSVQGNSNQPQHF. The CDR3 DNA is TGCAGCGTACAGGGGAATAGCAATCAGCCCCAGCATTTT.

This clonotype occurred many times. The genes are TRBV5-1 and TRBJ2-7; D is ambiguous. This CDR3 spans 13 amino acids. Germline CDR1 reads SGHRS; CDR2 reads YFSETQ. Trimming took 4 bases from V and 3 from J, leaving 11 bases between them. The CDR3 protein is CASSASANYEQYF. DNA for the CDR3: TGCGCCAGCAGCGCCTCAGCGAACTACGAGCAGTACTTC. Based on the CDR3 plus reference TRBV5-1 and TRBJ2-7, the full variable domain is KAGVTQTPRYLIKTRGQQVTLSCSPISGHRSVSWYQQTPGQGLQFLFEYFSETQRNKGNFPGRFSGRQFSNSRSEMNVSTLELGDSALYLCASSASANYEQYFGPGTRLTVT.

The chain is built from TRBV28 and TRBJ1-5, with no clear D. The CDR3 is 16 residues long. Deletions cut 3 bases from V and 1 base from J, with 13 bases between. Germline V gene lookup returns CDR1 MDHEN and CDR2 SYDVKM. CDR3 sequence: CASSLGWQPSNQPQHF. CDR3 nucleotides: TGTGCCAGCAGTTTGGGTTGGCAGCCGAGCAATCAGCCCCAGCATTTT.

In this sample, this clonotype turned up a few times. V gene TRBV20-1 combines with J gene TRBJ2-1; 7 bases line up with TRBD1. The CDR3 is made up of 12 amino acids. Per germline, CDR1 DFQATT and CDR2 SNEGSKA (reference sequence). J gave up 10 bases and V 3 bases, and 6 bases lay outside the gene matches. The CDR3 spells CSASRGPDEQFF. CDR3 nucleotides: TGCAGTGCTAGTAGGGGGCCCGACGAGCAGTTCTTC.

This clonotype was picked up many times. The chain carries TRBV20-1 and TRBJ2-1; 12 positions match TRBD2. The CDR3 runs 17 residues. Germline V gene data show CDR1 as DFQATT and CDR2 as SNEGSKA (reference sequence). The V segment lost 1 base and the J segment 0 bases; nucleotides outside the gene matches: 4. The CDR3 coding sequence is TGCAGTGCTAGAGGGACTAGCGGGATCAGCTCCTACAATGAGCAGTTCTTC. Protein sequence: CSARGTSGISSYNEQFF.